The rows below give T cell receptor beta chains drawn from one sample of a study of T cells expressing NK-cell markers. TCRdb reprocessed the 5' RACE reads and reports one entry per CDR3 protein, with no DNA. In total, the table holds 150,000 or so distinct CDR3 sequences. Sample: blood T cells: a sorted CD56 or NKG2C T cell subset, CD4+ or CD8+ T cells, or bulk PBMC T cells (not recorded which). The receptors stem from a woman between 45 and 65 years old in good health. Each CDR3 is given with its conserved first and last residue.

>TRBJ2-3|TRBV9
CASTREGGTSSTDTQYF
>TRBJ2-3|TRBV2
CATQAGVTDTQYF
>TRBJ2-4|TRBV6-5
CASSYNRGVKNIQYF
>TRBJ2-7|TRBV10-1
CASSDTGQGYEQYF
>TRBJ2-1|TRBV12-3/TRBV12-4
CASSLPRTGANNEQFF
>TRBJ1-1|TRBV24-1
CATSEGTSEAFF
>TRBJ2-1|TRBV7-2
CASTYFERNEQFF
>TRBJ2-3|TRBV13
CASSSAGTQYF
>TRBJ2-5|TRBV6-1
CASTPHGTESQETQYF
>TRBJ1-5|TRBV27
CASSSKTGSQPQHF
>TRBJ2-2|TRBV20-1
CSVTGQGSGELFF
>TRBJ2-1|TRBV24-1
CATAPQGQDYNEQFF
>TRBJ2-1|TRBV7-8
CASSLAEALGQFF
>TRBJ2-7|TRBV27
CASSFLPIVGNEQYF
>TRBJ1-6|TRBV19
CASMAGAGSPLHF
>TRBJ2-1|TRBV27
CASSLAGAWNEQFF
>TRBJ2-1|TRBV7-9
CASNVAYNEQFF
>TRBJ2-1|TRBV7-9
CASSFSGQNNEQFF
>TRBJ2-2|TRBV20-1
CSARDTVTDTGELFF
>TRBJ2-3|TRBV12-3/TRBV12-4
CATNLGQSTDTQYF
>TRBJ1-2|TRBV9
CASSGEQQTNYGYTF
>TRBJ2-1|TRBV7-3
CASSLTLAGPDNEQFF
>TRBJ2-2|TRBV19
CASSPDPGELFF
>TRBJ2-7|TRBV12-3/TRBV12-4
CASSLVPGGEAQYF